This record concerns one TCR beta chain sequence. No antigen is known for it. The CDR3 loop spans 13 amino acids. CDR1 and CDR2 from the germline V gene are SGHRS and YFSETQ. Losses at the gene ends were 9 bases for V and 3 bases for J; bases not matched to a gene: 8. The record originates from a study of identifying expanded T cells in peripheral blood. TCRdb's table, derived via immunoSEQ multiplex PCR, lists solely in-frame clones and lacks some. The data show about 97,000 clones, about 91% seen once. Study results and limitations: Over about two and four weeks, about 15 and 19 clones changed, versus around 1.1 between replicates.

The receptor was derived from a person between 18 and 75 years old in good health. The sequenced material came from blood. J is TRBJ2-7 and V is TRBV5-1; 8 nucleotides match TRBD1. The CDR3 loop reads CATKRGQDYEQYF. The CDR3 nucleotides are TGCGCCACCAAAAGGGGACAGGACTACGAGCAGTACTTC.